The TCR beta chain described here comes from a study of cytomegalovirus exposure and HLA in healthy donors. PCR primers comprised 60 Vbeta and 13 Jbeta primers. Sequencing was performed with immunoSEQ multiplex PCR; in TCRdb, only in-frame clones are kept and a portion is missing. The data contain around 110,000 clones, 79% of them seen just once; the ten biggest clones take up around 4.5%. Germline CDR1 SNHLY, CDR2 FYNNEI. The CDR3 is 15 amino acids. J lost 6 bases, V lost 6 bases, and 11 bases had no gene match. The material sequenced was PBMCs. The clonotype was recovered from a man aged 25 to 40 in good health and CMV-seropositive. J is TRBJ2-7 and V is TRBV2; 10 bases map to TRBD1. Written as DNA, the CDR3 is TGTGCCAGCAGCTTTGGGGACAGGGGAAATGGCGAGCAGTACTTC. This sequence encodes CASSFGDRGNGEQYF.